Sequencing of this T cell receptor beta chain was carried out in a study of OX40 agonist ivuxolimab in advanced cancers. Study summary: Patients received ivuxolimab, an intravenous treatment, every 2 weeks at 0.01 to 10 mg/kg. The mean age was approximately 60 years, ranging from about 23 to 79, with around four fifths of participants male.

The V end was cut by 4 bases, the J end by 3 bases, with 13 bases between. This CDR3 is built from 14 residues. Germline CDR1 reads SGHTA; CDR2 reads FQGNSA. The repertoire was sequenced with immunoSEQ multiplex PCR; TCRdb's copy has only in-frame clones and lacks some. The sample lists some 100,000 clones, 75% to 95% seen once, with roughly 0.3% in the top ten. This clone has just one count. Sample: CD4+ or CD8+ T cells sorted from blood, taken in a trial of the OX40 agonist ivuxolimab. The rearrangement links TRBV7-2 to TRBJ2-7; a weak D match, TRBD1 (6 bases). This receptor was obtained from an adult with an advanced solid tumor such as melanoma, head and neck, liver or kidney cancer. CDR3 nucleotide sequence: TGTGCCAGCAGCTGGGGGCGGACAAGCTACGAGCAGTACTTC. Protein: CASSWGRTSYEQYF. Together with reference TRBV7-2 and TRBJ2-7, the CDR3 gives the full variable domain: GAGVSQSPSNKVTEKGKDVELRCDPISGHTALYWYRQSLGQGLEFLIYFQGNSAPDKSGLPSDRFSAERTGGSVSTLTIQRTQQEDSAVYLCASSWGRTSYEQYFGPGTRLTVT.